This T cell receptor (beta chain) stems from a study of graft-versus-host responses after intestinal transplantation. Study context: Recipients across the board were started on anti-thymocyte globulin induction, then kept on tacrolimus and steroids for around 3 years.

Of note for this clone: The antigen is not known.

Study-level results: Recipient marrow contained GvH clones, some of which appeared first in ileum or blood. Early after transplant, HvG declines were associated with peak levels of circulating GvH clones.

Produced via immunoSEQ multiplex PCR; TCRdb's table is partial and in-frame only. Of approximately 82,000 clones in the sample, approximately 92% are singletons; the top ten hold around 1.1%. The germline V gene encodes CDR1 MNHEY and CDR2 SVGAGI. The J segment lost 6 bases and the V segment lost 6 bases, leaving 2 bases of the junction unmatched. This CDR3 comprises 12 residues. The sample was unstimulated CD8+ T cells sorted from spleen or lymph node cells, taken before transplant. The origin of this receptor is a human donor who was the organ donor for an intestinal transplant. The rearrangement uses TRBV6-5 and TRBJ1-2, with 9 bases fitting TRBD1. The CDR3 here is CASRDRGDGYTF. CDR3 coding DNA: TGTGCCAGCAGGGACAGGGGAGATGGCTACACCTTC.